The 27 T cell receptor beta chains below were found in one sample sequenced in a study of blood T cells in healthy people across ages (dated by TCRdb to about 2015). Library preparation used 5' RACE. Sequencing instrument: Illumina HiSeq 2500. A second PCR of about 6 to 12 cycles was run with a J-beta primer mix and a sample-barcoded 5' primer. TCRdb took the public reads, trimmed them with fastp at Q25, ran MiXCR for clone calling and kept in-frame beta chains. Records with the same CDR3 protein are collapsed into one entry carrying the most frequent genes and DNA. For this sample there are some 1.5 million distinct CDR3 sequences; under 30% appear just once. Of the sample, 7% to 9% is held by the ten largest clones. What was sequenced was blood. The origin of the receptors is a woman in her thirties in good health.

This rearrangement joins TRBV5-1 to TRBJ2-4; TRBD1 aligns across 7 bases. The DNA matches TRBJ2-5 better at its end, which makes the J call doubtful. CDR3 length equals 15 residues. Germline V gives CDR1 SGHRS, CDR2 YFSETQ. CDR3 nucleotides: TGCGCCAGCAGCTTGTCAGGGGGATCGGGAGAGACCCAGTACTTC. Translated: CASSLSGGSGETQYF.

This clonotype was counted only a few times. The chain combines TRBV12-3 or TRBV12-4 with TRBJ1-4, with 7 bases matching TRBD1. This CDR3 has 14 residues. V lost 5 bases, J lost 8 bases, and 8 bases stayed unmatched. The CDR3 DNA follows: TGTGCCAGCAGTCACCGGGACAGAGGGGAAAAACTGTTTTTT. Translation: CASSHRDRGEKLFF.

This clonotype was detected a few times. The chain couples TRBV5-1 to TRBJ2-3; no clear D gene. CDR1 is SGHRS, CDR2 YFSETQ, per germline. This CDR3 region has 16 residues. Trimming took off 2 bases at V and 1 base at J, with 14 bases between the two ends. CDR3 DNA sequence: TGCGCCAGCAGCTTTCTACGCCCCCAGGGCACAGATACGCAGTATTTT. Encoded protein: CASSFLRPQGTDTQYF.

This clonotype was found a few times. The V and J genes are TRBV12-3 or TRBV12-4 and TRBJ2-1, with 9 nucleotides matching TRBD2. The CDR3 runs 15 residues. Losses at the gene ends were 6 bases for V and 6 bases for J; bases not matched to a gene: 9. In nucleotides, the CDR3 is TGTGCCAGCAGGGTAGCGGGAGCTATCTTCAATGAGCAGTTCTTC. Its protein product is CASRVAGAIFNEQFF.

Regarding this clonotype: One end of the junction is discordant with germline, which a read error may explain. The rearrangement joins TRBV5-1 to TRBJ2-7; TRBD1 might be the D (6 bases). Germline V gene lookup returns CDR1 SGHRS and CDR2 YFSETQ. There are 15 residues in the CDR3. The CDR3 sequence is CARSLSGTPAYEQYF. The CDR3 region has the DNA TGCGCCCGCAGCTTGTCCGGGACACCGGCTTACGAGCAGTACTTC.

This clonotype was counted once. Given a much more abundant clone one base away, this may be a read error. This sequence joins TRBV6-5 and TRBJ1-6; D gene unclear. Trimming removed 6 bases from V and 7 bases from J, with 7 bases in between. The germline CDR1 and CDR2 sequences are MNHEY and SVGAGI. The CDR3 has 12 amino acids. CDR3 DNA: TGTGCCAGCAGCACAGAGAATTCACCCCTCCACTTT. It encodes CASSTENSPLHF.

This clonotype has a count of ten or more. This sequence joins TRBV12-3 or TRBV12-4 and TRBJ2-7; D remains ambiguous. V lost 0 bases and J 1 base, leaving 7 bases between the germline ends. The CDR3 is 14 amino acids. CDR3 residues: CASSLAGPSYEQYF. As DNA, the CDR3 is TGTGCCAGCAGTTTAGCAGGGCCTTCCTACGAGCAGTACTTC.

The rearrangement uses TRBV2 and TRBJ2-5; D possibly corresponds to TRBD2 (5 bases). V shed 7 bases and J shed 1 base, with 10 bases lying between them. There are 13 residues in the CDR3. In germline, CDR1 is SNHLY, CDR2 FYNNEI. The CDR3 bases are TGTGCCAGCACCCGACTACTCCAAGAGACCCAGTACTTC. Its translation: CASTRLLQETQYF.

The chain combines TRBV20-1 with TRBJ2-4, with D tentatively TRBD1 (6 bases). The CDR3 consists of 15 residues. Germline assignment: CDR1 DFQATT and CDR2 SNEGSKA (reference sequence). The V end lost 6 bases, the J end lost 0 bases, and 15 bases lay between the germline ends. The CDR3 DNA follows: TGCAGTGCCAGGACAGACCCTATAGCCAAAAACATTCAGTACTTC. It yields the protein CSARTDPIAKNIQYF.

The sample holds many counts of this clonotype. The chain joins TRBV5-1 to TRBJ1-5; D is unresolved. CDR3 length equals 13 residues. V was cut by 7 bases and J by 0 bases, with 8 bases left in between. CDR1 is SGHRS and CDR2 is YFSETQ in the germline V gene. CDR3 amino acids: CASAADSNQPQHF. The DNA of the CDR3 is TGCGCCAGCGCCGCAGATAGCAATCAGCCCCAGCATTTT. The full variable domain, with the rest looked up from reference TRBV5-1 and TRBJ1-5, is KAGVTQTPRYLIKTRGQQVTLSCSPISGHRSVSWYQQTPGQGLQFLFEYFSETQRNKGNFPGRFSGRQFSNSRSEMNVSTLELGDSALYLCASAADSNQPQHFGDGTRLSIL.

This clonotype was counted ten times or more. An end of the junction differs from the germline gene, which may be a read error. The chain recombines TRBV11-3 with TRBJ2-1; TRBD2 matches at 9 bases. The CDR3 has 15 residues. In germline, CDR1 is SGHNT, CDR2 YENEEA. CDR3 DNA sequence: TGCGCCAGCAGCTCGACTAGCGGAGATTACAATGAGCAGTTCTTC. Protein sequence: CASSSTSGDYNEQFF.

The chain employs TRBV6-1 and TRBJ1-1; possible D gene TRBD1, 5 bases. V was clipped by 7 bases and J by 3 bases, with 15 bases between them. The CDR3 consists of 14 residues. Germline values: CDR1 MNHNS, CDR2 SASEGT. The CDR3 loop is CASMMTGTYTEAFF. The CDR3 DNA follows: TGTGCCAGCATGATGACGGGGACTTACACTGAAGCTTTCTTT.

Comment on this clonotype: The germline gene is not matched at one end of the junction; a read error may be the cause. CDR3 loop: CASSGSPGELFF. The CDR3 DNA sequence: TGTGCCAGTAGCGGGTCACCCGGGGAGCTGTTTTTT. The chain uses TRBV9 and TRBJ2-2; 7 bases match TRBD2. Germline assignment: CDR1 SGDLS and CDR2 YYNGEE. CDR3 length: 12 amino acids.

V and J are TRBV20-1 and TRBJ1-1; 8 positions match TRBD1. The CDR3 consists of 14 residues. Trimming at V came to 5 bases and at J to 3 bases, leaving 8 bases not matched to a gene. From germline, CDR1 is DFQATT and CDR2 SNEGSKA (reference sequence). The CDR3 here is CSAFHRGVDTEAFF. CDR3 nucleotide sequence: TGCAGTGCTTTTCACAGGGGGGTGGACACTGAAGCTTTCTTT.

Notes on this clonotype: One end of the junction fails to match germline, which may point to a read error. The chain recombines TRBV12-3 or TRBV12-4 with TRBJ1-5; D is possibly TRBD1 (5 bases). This CDR3 has 13 amino acids. The CDR3 DNA reads as TGTGCCGGCAGCTTGGGGGACAATCAGCCCCAGCATTTT. It is translated as CAGSLGDNQPQHF.

This clonotype was seen a few times. The chain recombines TRBV20-1 with TRBJ1-5, with unresolved D. Trimming removed 3 bases at V and 2 bases at J, with 11 bases between. The germline gives CDR1 DFQATT, CDR2 SNEGSKA (reference sequence). The CDR3 runs to 14 residues. CDR3 amino acids: CSASYQSGNQPQHF. The CDR3 region has the DNA TGCAGTGCTAGTTATCAATCGGGCAATCAGCCCCAGCATTTT.

The rearrangement uses TRBV5-1 and TRBJ2-1; the D is unclear. The V end was cut by 3 bases, the J end by 9 bases, with 13 bases between. The CDR3 contains 13 residues. Germline V gives CDR1 SGHRS, CDR2 YFSETQ. CDR3 in DNA: TGCGCCAGCAGCTCCCCCCCCTGGGTTGAGCAGTTCTTC. This encodes CASSSPPWVEQFF.

Only a few counts were recorded for this clonotype. The gene calls are TRBV29-1 and TRBJ1-1; D possibly corresponds to TRBD1 (5 bases). There are 14 residues in the CDR3. The germline V gene encodes CDR1 SQVTM and CDR2 ANQGSEA. Trimming shortened V by 3 bases and J by 5 bases, and 16 bases separated the two germline ends. The CDR3, as DNA: TGCAGCGTTGACCAGGGACCCACGGGGACTGAAGCTTTCTTT. Its translation: CSVDQGPTGTEAFF.

The rearrangement links TRBV10-2 to TRBJ2-1; D is possibly TRBD1 (5 bases). From germline, CDR1 is WSHSY and CDR2 SAAADI. The length of the CDR3 is 13 residues. V was cut by 4 bases and J by 13 bases, with 17 bases left in between. The CDR3 nucleotides read TGCGCCAGCAGTGCACAGGTCCAAGAGACCCAGTTCTTC. Its translation is CASSAQVQETQFF.

This chain uses TRBV12-3 or TRBV12-4 with TRBJ2-3, with 9 bases identical to TRBD2. V was clipped by 6 bases and J by 0 bases; unmatched bases: 16. The length of the CDR3 is 19 residues. CDR3 region: CASSAPAGASGVSTDTQYF. The CDR3 DNA follows: TGTGCCAGCAGCGCTCCCGCCGGGGCTAGCGGGGTGAGCACAGATACGCAGTATTTT.

The chain recombines TRBV7-2 with TRBJ2-3; 8 bases map to TRBD2. CDR1 SGHTA and CDR2 FQGNSA come from the germline V gene. This CDR3 spans 15 amino acids. V was clipped by 4 bases and J by 10 bases; unmatched bases: 13. The CDR3 DNA is TGTGCCAGCAGCTCGGTAGCGGGGAGCAATTCGGCGCAGTATTTT. Its translation is CASSSVAGSNSAQYF.

The V call is TRBV7-9, the J call TRBJ2-7; a weak D match, TRBD2 (6 bases). V was trimmed by 1 base and J by 6 bases, leaving 10 bases between them. Germline values: CDR1 SEHNR, CDR2 FQNEAQ (reference sequence). The CDR3 is 13 amino acids. CDR3 residues: CASSLDGLSEQYF. The CDR3 nucleotides are TGTGCCAGCAGCTTAGACGGACTAAGCGAGCAGTACTTC.

The V call is TRBV20-1, the J call TRBJ2-7, with a tentative D call TRBD2 (5 bases). CDR1 and CDR2 from the germline V gene are DFQATT and SNEGSKA (reference sequence). V was shortened by 2 bases and J by 3 bases, with 14 bases between the two germline ends. This CDR3 is built from 14 residues. CDR3 sequence: CSARRREGSYEQYF. CDR3 DNA sequence: TGCAGTGCTAGACGCCGAGAGGGTAGCTACGAGCAGTACTTC.

In its sample, this clonotype was seen a few times. This may be a read error: a much more frequent sequence differs by one nucleotide. The V call is TRBV6-2 or TRBV6-3, the J call TRBJ2-7; possible D gene TRBD2, 6 bases. Germline V gene data show CDR1 as MNHEY and CDR2 as SVGEGT. The CDR3 covers 18 residues. The CDR3 DNA sequence: TGTGCCAACAGTTCGCGTAGCAGTGGGGGAGGTATCTCCTACGAGCAGTACTTC. This encodes CANSSRSSGGGISYEQYF.

This clonotype was found a few times. The chain couples TRBV7-2 to TRBJ2-1; 7 bases are a match to TRBD2. This CDR3 is built from 16 residues. The V and J ends lost 0 bases and 8 bases, in that order; junction bases with no gene match: 10. Germline V gives CDR1 SGHTA, CDR2 FQGNSA. CDR3 residues: CASSLARAIRGDEQFF. CDR3 coding DNA: TGTGCCAGCAGCTTAGCCCGGGCCATTCGGGGGGATGAGCAGTTCTTC.

This chain links TRBV24-1 with TRBJ2-2, with D tentatively TRBD1 or TRBD2 (5 bases each). Germline assignment: CDR1 KGHDR and CDR2 SFDVKD. V was cut by 7 bases and J by 0 bases, with 11 bases left in between. The CDR3 is 15 residues long. The CDR3 DNA follows: TGTGCCACCAGCCGGGACCACGCGAACACCGGGGAGCTGTTTTTT. Amino acids: CATSRDHANTGELFF.

There are many counts of this clonotype. The chain combines TRBV14 with TRBJ2-6, with unresolved D. Germline-derived CDR1 and CDR2 are SGHDN and FVKESK. The CDR3 sequence is 15 residues long. Between the trimmed V and J ends, which lost 4 bases and 2 bases, there was a span of 9 bases. The CDR3 DNA is TGTGCCAGCAGCCCAGTTGGGACTGGGGCCAACGTCCTGACTTTC. It yields the protein CASSPVGTGANVLTF.